These T cell receptor beta chains were read from a single sample in a study of CD8 T cells in ankylosing spondylitis. TCRdb analysed the 5' RACE reads with MiXCR anew, one entry per CDR3 protein. The sample has around 180,000 distinct CDR3 sequences, roughly 18% seen once. Sequenced sample: blood, either unsorted or a sorted T cell fraction (not recorded which). Receptors originate from a male donor under 30 with ankylosing spondylitis or in good health (not recorded which). The CDR3 runs from the conserved cysteine through the conserved F or W. A D gene is named only where the DNA matches it firmly. Expanded clones get a size class; other rows say once, few or many, or leave the size out.

clone_size,d_call,v_call,j_call,cdr3_nt,cdr3_aa
-,TRBD1,TRBV20-1,TRBJ1-1,TGCAGTGCCCATCCTACAGGGGGCGCGAGGACTGAAGCTTTCTTT,CSAHPTGGARTEAFF
-,-,TRBV27,TRBJ1-1,TGTGCCAGCAGTTTATCGAGACCAGGAAACACTGAAGCTTTCTTT,CASSLSRPGNTEAFF
-,-,TRBV20-1,TRBJ1-1,TGCAGTGCTGGTGACAGTTGGGGCACTGAAGCTTTCTTT,CSAGDSWGTEAFF
many,TRBD1,TRBV19,TRBJ1-4,TGTGCCAGTAGTATGGTCCGACAGGGTGAAGAAAAACTGTTTTTT,CASSMVRQGEEKLFF
many,-,TRBV6-5,TRBJ2-1,TGTGCCAGCAGAGGGACGTATGAGCAGTTCTTC,CASRGTYEQFF
many,TRBD2,TRBV5-6,TRBJ2-7,TGTGCCAGCAGCCTGGGAGGTCCGGCTAGCGGGAGTCGAGAGCAGTACTTC,CASSLGGPASGSREQYF
many,TRBD2,TRBV7-8,TRBJ2-3,TGTGCCAGCAGCCAGAGGACTAGCGGTTACACAGATACGCAGTATTTT,CASSQRTSGYTDTQYF
many,-,TRBV12-3/TRBV12-4,TRBJ2-7,TGTGCCAGCAGTTTAGCGAGTAGCGAGCAGTACTTC,CASSLASSEQYF
many,TRBD1,TRBV18,TRBJ2-3,TGTGCCAGCTCAACAAAACGGACAGGCCCCAGCACAGATACGCAGTATTTT,CASSTKRTGPSTDTQYF
many,TRBD1,TRBV12-5,TRBJ2-3,TGTGCTAGTGGTCAGGTCAGGGGGGATACGCAGTATTTT,CASGQVRGDTQYF
many,-,TRBV3-1,TRBJ1-1,TGTGCCAGCAGCCCGTCGATGGAGACTGAAGCTTTCTTT,CASSPSMETEAFF
many,-,TRBV5-5,TRBJ2-2,TGTGCCAGCAGCTTTCCGGATTTAACCGGGGAGCTGTTTTTT,CASSFPDLTGELFF
many,-,TRBV7-9,TRBJ2-7,TGTGCCAGCAGCTCCCAAGGCAGTCTCTACGAGCAGTACTTC,CASSSQGSLYEQYF
once,-,TRBV12-3/TRBV12-4,TRBJ2-5,TGTGCCAGCAGTTTAATGGGGACCCAGTACTTC,CASSLMGTQYF
many,-,TRBV12-3/TRBV12-4,TRBJ2-5,TGTGCCAGCAGCCCGAGGACCGCCATCCAAGAGACCCAGTACTTC,CASSPRTAIQETQYF
many,-,TRBV25-1,TRBJ2-5,TGTGCCAGCAGTGAAACTGGGAAAGAGACCCAGTACTTC,CASSETGKETQYF
-,-,TRBV3-1,TRBJ2-2,TGTGCCAGCAGCTCCGGGCCGCTTACCACCGGGGAGCTGTTTTTT,CASSSGPLTTGELFF
many,-,TRBV7-3,TRBJ1-4,TGTGCCAGCAGCCTAAGCGTGGGCGAAAAACTGTTTTTT,CASSLSVGEKLFF
many,-,TRBV12-3/TRBV12-4,TRBJ2-5,TGTGCCAGCAGTCCTCATATCCGGGGCGAAATGGCAGAGACCCAGTACTTC,CASSPHIRGEMAETQYF
many,TRBD2,TRBV3-1,TRBJ2-7,TGTGCCAGCAGTCCCGGGACTAGCGGGAGAGGAGGTTACGAGCAGTACTTC,CASSPGTSGRGGYEQYF
many,-,TRBV28,TRBJ1-4,TGTGCCAGCAGTTTAGACCGGGCACCGGCTAATGAAAAACTGTTTTTT,CASSLDRAPANEKLFF
many,-,TRBV29-1,TRBJ2-7,TGCAGCACTTTAGGCGCATACTACGAGCAGTACTTC,CSTLGAYYEQYF
many,TRBD2,TRBV11-2,TRBJ2-1,TGTGCCAGCAGCCGGACTAGCGGGAGGCTTAGAGGGGTTGAGCAGTTCTTC,CASSRTSGRLRGVEQFF
many,-,TRBV6-5,TRBJ1-6,TGTGCCAGCAGTAACCGGGACCTCAATTCACCCCTCCACTTT,CASSNRDLNSPLHF
many,-,TRBV4-1,TRBJ2-5,TGCGCCAGCAGCCAACCAGGGAGGTCAGAGACCCAGTACTTC,CASSQPGRSETQYF
many,-,TRBV5-1,TRBJ2-1,TGCGCCAGCAGCTACACGGGCGAGCAGTTCTTC,CASSYTGEQFF
many,-,TRBV7-8,TRBJ2-7,TGTGCCAGCAGCTTAGGCCGGACGCCAGGGGAGCAGTACTTC,CASSLGRTPGEQYF
many,-,TRBV21-1,TRBJ1-6,TGTGCCAGCACCCGGTCCGGGACAGAGAATTCACCCCTCCACTTT,CASTRSGTENSPLHF
many,-,TRBV7-9,TRBJ2-1,TGTGCCAGCACCGCACGGGAGAGCTCCTACAATGAGCAGTTCTTC,CASTARESSYNEQFF
many,-,TRBV5-1,TRBJ2-2,TGCGCCAGCAACCCCTCAGGCCTGTTGAACACCGGGGAGCTGTTTTTT,CASNPSGLLNTGELFF
few,-,TRBV6-6,TRBJ2-5,TGTGCCAGCAGTCCGATGCAAGAGACCCAGTACTTC,CASSPMQETQYF
many,TRBD1,TRBV12-3/TRBV12-4,TRBJ1-4,TGTGCCAGCAGTGTAAGCGGAGACAGGGGCTATGAAAAACTGTTTTTT,CASSVSGDRGYEKLFF
many,TRBD2,TRBV5-1,TRBJ2-7,TGCGCCAGCAGCTTGATACTAGCGGGAGACTACGAGCAGTACTTC,CASSLILAGDYEQYF
many,TRBD2,TRBV20-1,TRBJ2-3,TGCAGTGCTAGAATTCGGCGGGAGGAAACAGATACGCAGTATTTT,CSARIRREETDTQYF
many,-,TRBV20-1,TRBJ1-2,TGCAGTGCTCCAGTATTACGGGGGCCCTATGGCTACACCTTC,CSAPVLRGPYGYTF
-,-,TRBV11-1,TRBJ2-2,TGTGCCAGCAGCTCGGACGTAATCACCGGGGAGCTGTTTTTT,CASSSDVITGELFF
many,TRBD1,TRBV15,TRBJ1-5,TGTGCCACCAGCAGAGAATACAGGGGAGGTCAGCCCCAGCATTTT,CATSREYRGGQPQHF
many,TRBD2,TRBV27,TRBJ2-1,TGTGCCAGCAGTTCGGGACTAGCGGGAGCGGGTGAGCAGTTCTTC,CASSSGLAGAGEQFF
many,TRBD2,TRBV29-1,TRBJ2-5,TGCAGCGTTAAACTAGCGGGCTCCCAAGAGACCCAGTACTTC,CSVKLAGSQETQYF
many,-,TRBV7-2,TRBJ2-7,TGTGCCAGCAGCTCCAGACTCAACTACGAGCAGTACTTC,CASSSRLNYEQYF
many,TRBD2,TRBV6-2/TRBV6-3,TRBJ2-7,TGTGCCAGCAGTGCAGTTCCCGGGAGGACCTACGAGCAGTACTTC,CASSAVPGRTYEQYF
many,TRBD1,TRBV28,TRBJ1-1,TGTGCCAGCAGGTACCGGGACAGGGATCAAGCTTTCTTT,CASRYRDRDQAFF
many,-,TRBV10-3,TRBJ1-5,TGTGCCATCACAAGGGGCGAGGGTCAGCCCCAGCATTTT,CAITRGEGQPQHF
many,TRBD1,TRBV7-7,TRBJ2-5,TGTGCCAGCAGCAATCCGACAGGGGGCGAGACCCAGTACTTC,CASSNPTGGETQYF
many,-,TRBV2,TRBJ2-1,TGTGCCAGCAGTGGAGGCCAACAGGGTTCAGTCTACAATGAGCAGTTCTTC,CASSGGQQGSVYNEQFF
many,-,TRBV4-3,TRBJ1-5,TGCGCCAGCAGCCAAGATCTCCTCGCGGGCGGGGGCAATCAGCCCCAGCATTTT,CASSQDLLAGGGNQPQHF
few,TRBD2,TRBV10-2,TRBJ2-1,TGCGCCAGCAGTTCGGGACTAGCGGGAGGGCGTGAGCAGTTCTTC,CASSSGLAGGREQFF
few,-,TRBV29-1,TRBJ2-1,TGCAGCGTCCCCCTTAGGGGCCTCGATGAGCAGTTCTTC,CSVPLRGLDEQFF
-,-,TRBV29-1,TRBJ2-1,TGCAGCGTTGTTTTCTATGAGCAGTTC,CSVVFYEQF
-,TRBD2,TRBV18,TRBJ2-1,TGTGCCAGCTCACCAACGCGACTAGCGGGGGTACCTTCCTACAATGAGCAGTTCTTC,CASSPTRLAGVPSYNEQFF
many,-,TRBV5-1,TRBJ2-3,TGCGCCAGCAGCTTGTCGGAGATCACAACAGATACGCAGTATTTT,CASSLSEITTDTQYF
many,-,TRBV29-1,TRBJ2-3,TGCAGCGCGGGTTTGGCTAGCACAGATACGCAGTATTTT,CSAGLASTDTQYF
many,-,TRBV5-1,TRBJ2-2,TGCGCCAGCAGCCCCATTAGAGGGAACACCGGGGAGCTGTTTTTT,CASSPIRGNTGELFF
many,-,TRBV5-1,TRBJ2-7,TGCGCCAGCAGCTTGGATCATTCCCCCTACGAGCAGTACTTC,CASSLDHSPYEQYF
many,-,TRBV7-2,TRBJ2-5,TGTGCCAGCAGCTTAGTCCGGGAGACCCAGTACTTC,CASSLVRETQYF
-,-,TRBV11-2,TRBJ2-1,TGTGCCTCCCAGGGTCAGCAGAGCGGCTACAATGAGCAGTTCTTC,CASQGQQSGYNEQFF
-,TRBD2,TRBV20-1,TRBJ2-7,TGCAGTGCCCAGGGACTAGGAGGGGGGGAGCAGTACTTC,CSAQGLGGGEQYF
many,-,TRBV11-2,TRBJ2-5,TGTGCCAGCAGCTCTACAGGGTTTTTTGAGACCCAGTACTTC,CASSSTGFFETQYF
once,TRBD2,TRBV14,TRBJ2-5,TGTGCCAGCAGCCAAGTCGGGACTAGCGGAAAAGAGACCCAGTACTTC,CASSQVGTSGKETQYF
many,-,TRBV27,TRBJ1-5,TGTGCCAGCAGTTTCCGAGGGGCGCAAGGTCAGCCCCAGCATTTT,CASSFRGAQGQPQHF